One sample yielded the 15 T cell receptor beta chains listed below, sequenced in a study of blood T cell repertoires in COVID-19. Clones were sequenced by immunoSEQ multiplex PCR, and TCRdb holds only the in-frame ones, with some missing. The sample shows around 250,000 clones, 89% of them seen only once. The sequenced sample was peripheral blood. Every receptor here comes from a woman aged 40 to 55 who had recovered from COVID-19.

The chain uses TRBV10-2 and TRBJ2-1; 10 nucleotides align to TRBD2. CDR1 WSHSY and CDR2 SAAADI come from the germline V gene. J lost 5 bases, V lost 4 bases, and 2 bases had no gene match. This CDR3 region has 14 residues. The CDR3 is CASSGTSGNNEQFF. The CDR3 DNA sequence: TGCGCCAGCAGTGGGACTAGCGGAAACAATGAGCAGTTCTTC.

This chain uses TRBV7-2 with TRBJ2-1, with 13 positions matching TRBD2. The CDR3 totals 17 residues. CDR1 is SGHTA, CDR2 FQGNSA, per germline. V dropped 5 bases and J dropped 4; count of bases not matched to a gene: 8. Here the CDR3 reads CASSVGLAGASYNEQFF. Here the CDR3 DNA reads TGTGCCAGCAGCGTAGGACTAGCGGGAGCTTCATACAATGAGCAGTTCTTC.

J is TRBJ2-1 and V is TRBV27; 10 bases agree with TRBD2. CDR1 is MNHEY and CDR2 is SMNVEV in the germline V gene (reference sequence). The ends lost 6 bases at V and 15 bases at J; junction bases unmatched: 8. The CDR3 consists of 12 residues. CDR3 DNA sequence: TGTGCCAGCAGGGAAGCGGGGGGGCGTCGGTTCTTC. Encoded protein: CASREAGGRRFF.

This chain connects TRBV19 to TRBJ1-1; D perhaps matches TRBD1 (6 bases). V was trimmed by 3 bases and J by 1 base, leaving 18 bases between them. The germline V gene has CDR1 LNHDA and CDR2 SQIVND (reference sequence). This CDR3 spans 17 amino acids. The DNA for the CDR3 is TGTGCCAGTAGTATCGACAGGTCCGGGGCCAAGAACACTGAAGCTTTCTTT. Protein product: CASSIDRSGAKNTEAFF. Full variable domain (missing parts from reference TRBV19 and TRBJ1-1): DGGITQSPKYLFRKEGQNVTLSCEQNLNHDAMYWYRQDPGQGLRLIYYSQIVNDFQKGDIAEGYSVSREKKESFPLTVTSAQKNPTAFYLCASSIDRSGAKNTEAFFGQGTRLTVV.

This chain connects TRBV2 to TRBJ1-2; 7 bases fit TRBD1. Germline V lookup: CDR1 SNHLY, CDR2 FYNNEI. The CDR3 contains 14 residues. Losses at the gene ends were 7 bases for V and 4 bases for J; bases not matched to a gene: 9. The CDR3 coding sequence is TGTGCCAGCACCGCGACGGACAGGCCCTATGGCTACACCTTC. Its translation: CASTATDRPYGYTF.

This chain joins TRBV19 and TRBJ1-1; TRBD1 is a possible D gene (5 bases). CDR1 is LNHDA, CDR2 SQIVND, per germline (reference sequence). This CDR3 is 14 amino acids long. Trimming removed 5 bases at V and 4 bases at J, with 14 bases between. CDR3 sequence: CASSGMEGSTEAFF. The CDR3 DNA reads TGTGCCAGTAGTGGAATGGAGGGGTCCACTGAAGCTTTCTTT.

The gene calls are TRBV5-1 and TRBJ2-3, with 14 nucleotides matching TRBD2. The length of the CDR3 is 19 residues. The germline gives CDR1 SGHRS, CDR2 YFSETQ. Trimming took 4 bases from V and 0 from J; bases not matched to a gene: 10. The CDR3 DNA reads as TGCGCCAGCAGCACCGGACTAGCGGGGGGAACCGCTAGCACAGATACGCAGTATTTT. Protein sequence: CASSTGLAGGTASTDTQYF.

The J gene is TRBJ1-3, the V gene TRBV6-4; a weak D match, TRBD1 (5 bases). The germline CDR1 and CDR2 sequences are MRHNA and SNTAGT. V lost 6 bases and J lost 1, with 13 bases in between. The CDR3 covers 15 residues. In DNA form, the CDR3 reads TGTGCCAGCAGACAAGAGGCAGGGTCTGGAAACACCATATATTTT. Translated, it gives CASRQEAGSGNTIYF.

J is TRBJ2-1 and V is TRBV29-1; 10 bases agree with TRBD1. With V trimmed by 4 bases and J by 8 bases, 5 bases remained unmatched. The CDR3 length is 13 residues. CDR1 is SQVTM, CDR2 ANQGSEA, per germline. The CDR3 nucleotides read TGCAGCGTTGTGGGGACAGGGGTCCATGAGCAGTTCTTC. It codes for CSVVGTGVHEQFF.

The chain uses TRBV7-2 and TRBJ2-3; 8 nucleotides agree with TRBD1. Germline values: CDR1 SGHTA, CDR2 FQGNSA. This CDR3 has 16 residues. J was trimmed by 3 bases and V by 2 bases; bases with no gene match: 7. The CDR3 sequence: CASSLKGTGKTDTQYF. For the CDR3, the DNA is TGTGCCAGCAGCTTAAAGGGGACAGGAAAAACAGATACGCAGTATTTT.

Here the CDR3 reads CASSLSGDNYGYTF. CDR3 bases: TGTGCCAGCAGCTTATCAGGGGATAACTATGGCTACACCTTC. The chain recombines TRBV7-9 with TRBJ1-2, with D perhaps TRBD1 (6 bases). CDR3 length: 14 residues. V gave up 2 bases and J gave up 1 base, with 8 bases separating them. CDR1 SEHNR and CDR2 FQNEAQ come from the germline V gene (reference sequence).

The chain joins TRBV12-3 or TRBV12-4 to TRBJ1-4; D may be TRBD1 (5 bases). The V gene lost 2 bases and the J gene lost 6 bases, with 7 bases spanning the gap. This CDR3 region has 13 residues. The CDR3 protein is CASSLTGDEKLFF. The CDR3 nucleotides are TGTGCCAGCAGTTTAACGGGGGATGAAAAACTGTTTTTT.

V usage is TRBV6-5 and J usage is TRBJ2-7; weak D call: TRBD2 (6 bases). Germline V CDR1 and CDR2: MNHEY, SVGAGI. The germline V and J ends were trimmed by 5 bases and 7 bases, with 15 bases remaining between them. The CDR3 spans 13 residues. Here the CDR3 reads CASSKGLGGEQYV. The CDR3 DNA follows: TGTGCCAGCAGTAAGGGACTTGGGGGAGAGCAGTACGTC.

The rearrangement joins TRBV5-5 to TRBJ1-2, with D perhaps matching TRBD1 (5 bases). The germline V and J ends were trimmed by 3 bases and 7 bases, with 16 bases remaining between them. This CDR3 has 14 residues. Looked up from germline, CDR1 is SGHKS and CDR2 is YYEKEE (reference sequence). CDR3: CASSYGTLMSGYTF. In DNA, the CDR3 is TGTGCCAGCAGCTACGGGACTCTTATGAGTGGCTACACCTTC.

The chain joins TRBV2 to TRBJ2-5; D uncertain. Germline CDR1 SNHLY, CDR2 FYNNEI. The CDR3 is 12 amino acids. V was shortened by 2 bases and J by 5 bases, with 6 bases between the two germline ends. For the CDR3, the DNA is TGTGCCAGCAGTGAACGGTGGGAGACCCAGTACTTC. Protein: CASSERWETQYF. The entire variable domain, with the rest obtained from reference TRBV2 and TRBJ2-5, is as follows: EPEVTQTPSHQVTQMGQEVILRCVPISNHLYFYWYRQILGQKVEFLVSFYNNEISEKSEIFDDQFSVERPDGSNFTLKIRSTKLEDSAMYFCASSERWETQYFGPGTRLLVL.